This T cell receptor (beta chain) stems from a study of T-cell memory formation after mild COVID-19. UMIs and sample barcodes were carried by the TCR alpha and TCR beta cDNA libraries that 5'RACE produced using constant-segment primers. MiXCR, applied by TCRdb to the 5' RACE reads, yields one record per CDR3 protein. This sample has about 190,000 distinct CDR3 sequences, with about 16% found just once. About this clonotype itself: The antigen is unknown.

This CDR3 is built from 12 residues. The germline CDR1 and CDR2 sequences are LGHDT and YNNKEL (reference sequence). Trimming pared 2 bases from V and 11 bases from J, leaving 12 bases between. Findings and caveats of the study: A second wave expanding day 15 to 37 was CD4+-biased; contracting clones were balanced. Certain responding clones were present in pre-infection memory, suggesting participation of cross-reactive memory. Confirmation was lacking for SARS-CoV-2 specificity of second-wave clones that peaked on day 37.

This rearrangement joins TRBV3-1 to TRBJ1-1, with D uncertain. The sequence was collected from an adult woman who had mild COVID-19 (a few samples of this study predate the infection). Cell type and time point are not known. The sample comprised PBMCs or a T cell subset sorted from them (not recorded which). CDR3 sequence: CASSQTQGEAFF. CDR3 sequence (DNA): TGTGCCAGCAGCCAAACACAAGGCGAGGCTTTCTTT.